One and the same sample provided the 24 T cell receptor beta chains below, sequenced in a study of blood T cell repertoires in COVID-19. The data were produced by immunoSEQ multiplex PCR, yet TCRdb's version contains in-frame clones alone and is incomplete. Counted here are about 81,000 clones, about nine tenths occurring once; the ten biggest clones make up 1.5% to 2%. Sequencing input: peripheral blood. These receptors were obtained from a woman aged 45-60 years in a cohort sampled during active COVID-19.

The V call is TRBV5-1, the J call TRBJ1-2; D is undetermined. Germline V gene lookup returns CDR1 SGHRS and CDR2 YFSETQ. This CDR3 has 15 residues. V dropped 0 bases and J dropped 0 bases, with 9 bases sitting between them. The chain's CDR3 is CASSLAENTNYGYTF. The CDR3 nucleotides are TGCGCCAGCAGCTTGGCAGAAAACACTAACTATGGCTACACCTTC.

The CDR3 protein is CASSLGLADNEQFF. CDR3 nucleotide sequence: TGTGCCAGCAGCTTGGGACTAGCGGACAATGAGCAGTTCTTC. This chain joins TRBV5-4 and TRBJ2-1, with 9 positions matching TRBD2. V lost 0 bases to trimming and J lost 5 bases; unmatched junction nucleotides: 0. This CDR3 contains 14 residues. The germline CDR1 and CDR2 sequences are SGHNT and YYREEE (reference sequence).

The chain combines TRBV2 with TRBJ2-7; 8 nucleotides agree with TRBD1. Germline V gives CDR1 SNHLY, CDR2 FYNNEI. The V and J ends lost 2 bases and 4 bases, in that order; junction bases with no gene match: 7. This CDR3 comprises 15 residues. The CDR3 DNA reads TGTGCCAGCAGTGAAAGGCCAGGGGGCCGGTACGAGCAGTACTTC. Protein: CASSERPGGRYEQYF.

This chain uses TRBV7-9 with TRBJ2-1; D perhaps matches TRBD1 (5 bases). This CDR3 spans 12 amino acids. From germline, CDR1 is SEHNR and CDR2 FQNEAQ (reference sequence). V was cut by 1 base and J by 15 bases, with 13 bases left in between. CDR3 DNA sequence: TGTGCCAGCAGCTTAGGGGGCGGACATCCGTTCTTC. Its protein product is CASSLGGGHPFF.

This clone came up once. The CDR3 loop reads CASSLYLLTGDRDTQYF. The CDR3 nucleotides read TGTGCCAGCAGCCTGTACCTTTTAACAGGGGATAGGGATACGCAGTATTTT. J is TRBJ2-3 and V is TRBV7-9; TRBD1 matches at 7 bases. Germline V gene lookup returns CDR1 SEHNR and CDR2 FQNEAQ (reference sequence). The CDR3 runs 17 residues. J lost 6 bases, V lost 5 bases, and 17 bases had no gene match.

The genes are TRBV10-3 and TRBJ1-4, with a tentative D call TRBD1 (5 bases). CDR3 length equals 13 residues. V was trimmed by 6 bases and J by 6 bases, leaving 11 bases between them. CDR1 ENHRY and CDR2 SYGVKD come from the germline V gene. The CDR3 DNA sequence: TGTGCCATCAGCCCCGCCAGGGATGAAAAACTGTTTTTT. It codes for CAISPARDEKLFF.

V is TRBV28 and J is TRBJ1-2, with TRBD1 identical over 7 bases. The CDR3 covers 18 residues. Germline V gene data show CDR1 as MDHEN and CDR2 as SYDVKM. The V gene end was trimmed by 3 bases and the J gene end by 4 bases; junction bases not matched to a gene: 17. CDR3 coding DNA: TGTGCCAGCAGTTTCCCGGGTCACGACAGGGCGAGCGTCTATGGCTACACCTTC. The encoded protein is CASSFPGHDRASVYGYTF.

The chain uses TRBV27 and TRBJ2-6; 11 bases map to TRBD1. From germline, CDR1 is MNHEY and CDR2 SMNVEV (reference sequence). The CDR3 covers 18 residues. V trimming: 2 bases; J trimming: 1 base; junction bases outside the gene matches: 4. Written as DNA, the CDR3 is TGTGCCAGCAGTTTAGTGGGGACAGGGGGTTCTGGGGCCAACGTCCTGACTTTC. Translation: CASSLVGTGGSGANVLTF.

The V call is TRBV3-1 (or the pseudogene TRBV3-2), the J call TRBJ2-1; 13 bases map to TRBD2. The CDR3 is made up of 16 amino acids. V dropped 2 bases and J dropped 8; count of bases not matched to a gene: 6. Germline loops: CDR1 LGHDT, CDR2 YNNKEL (reference sequence). Here the CDR3 reads CASSQPGLAGTYEQFF. The DNA for the CDR3 is TGTGCCAGCAGCCAACCGGGACTAGCGGGGACCTATGAGCAGTTCTTC.

This rearrangement joins TRBV14 to TRBJ2-5, with D perhaps matching TRBD1 (6 bases). Germline CDR1 is SGHDN and CDR2 is FVKESK. CDR3 length: 16 amino acids. V dropped 4 bases and J dropped 2 bases, with 17 bases sitting between them. CDR3 coding DNA: TGTGCCAGCAGCCTTGGCTACCGACAGGATCAAGAGACCCAGTACTTC. Encoded protein: CASSLGYRQDQETQYF.

This rearrangement joins TRBV7-9 to TRBJ2-3; D uncertain. Looked up from germline, CDR1 is SEHNR and CDR2 is FQNEAQ (reference sequence). The CDR3 has 13 amino acids. Trimming pared 0 bases from V and 7 bases from J, leaving 8 bases between. Here the CDR3 DNA reads TGTGCCAGCAGCTTAGCGCTCGCGAATACGCAGTATTTT. Its protein product is CASSLALANTQYF.

This rearrangement joins TRBV7-9 to TRBJ2-3, with 8 bases that match TRBD1. Germline CDR1 and CDR2: SEHNR and FQNEAQ (reference sequence). This CDR3 contains 15 residues. V was clipped by 7 bases and J by 4 bases; unmatched bases: 10. The CDR3 loop reads CASNSWTGQADTQYF. The CDR3 coding sequence is TGTGCCAGCAACTCTTGGACAGGGCAAGCAGATACGCAGTATTTT.

The chain couples TRBV18 to TRBJ1-4; TRBD1 might be the D (6 bases). The germline V gene has CDR1 KGHSH and CDR2 LQKENI. With 3 bases removed from V and 7 bases from J, the gap between germline ends came to 9 bases. The CDR3 extends over 13 amino acids. This chain's CDR3 is CASSPRTAEKLFF. CDR3 nucleotides: TGTGCCAGCTCACCTAGGACAGCTGAAAAACTGTTTTTT.

The J gene is TRBJ2-2, the V gene TRBV27; D call uncertain. The CDR3 runs to 13 residues. Germline CDR1 reads MNHEY; CDR2 reads SMNVEV (reference sequence). V was pared by 4 bases and J by 1 base, with 4 bases between. CDR3 in DNA: TGTGCCAGCAGTTCGGGGAACACCGGGGAGCTGTTTTTT. As protein: CASSSGNTGELFF.

This chain joins TRBV7-8 and TRBJ1-2, with TRBD1 matching 9 bases. With V trimmed by 0 bases and J by 6 bases, 8 bases remained unmatched. CDR1 is SGHVS, CDR2 FQNEAQ, per germline. The CDR3 totals 16 residues. CDR3 residues: CASSLAGTGNIDGYTF. The DNA for the CDR3 is TGTGCCAGCAGCTTAGCGGGGACAGGGAATATTGATGGCTACACCTTC.

The J gene is TRBJ2-5, the V gene TRBV27; unclear D gene. V was clipped by 2 bases and J by 4 bases, with 11 bases between them. Germline CDR1 reads MNHEY; CDR2 reads SMNVEV (reference sequence). The CDR3 consists of 14 residues. The CDR3 protein is CASSLTVPLETQYF. The CDR3 nucleotides are TGTGCCAGCAGTTTAACGGTACCGTTAGAGACCCAGTACTTC.

V gene TRBV2 combines with J gene TRBJ1-2, with 9 bases aligning to TRBD1. V lost 8 bases, J lost 2 bases, and 3 bases stayed unmatched. Germline values: CDR1 SNHLY, CDR2 FYNNEI. The CDR3 has 13 residues. CDR3 DNA: TGTGCCAGCGAGGGGACAGGGAACTATGGCTACACCTTC. Translated: CASEGTGNYGYTF.

V gene TRBV19 combines with J gene TRBJ2-7, with TRBD1 matching over 8 bases. Germline assignment: CDR1 LNHDA and CDR2 SQIVND (reference sequence). CDR3 length: 15 residues. V lost 5 bases and J lost 4; bases outside the gene matches: 10. The CDR3 protein is CASSPVGQGEYEQYF. In nucleotides, the CDR3 is TGTGCCAGTAGTCCCGTCGGACAGGGAGAATACGAGCAGTACTTC.

Worth noting for this clone: The junction differs from germline at one of its ends, possibly a read error. The J gene is TRBJ2-5, the V gene TRBV4-1, with D possibly TRBD2 on 6 matching bases. Germline CDR1 is MGHRA and CDR2 is YSYEKL. The CDR3 spans 15 residues. CDR3 protein: CASSQGGVIQGTQYF. CDR3 sequence (DNA): TGCGCCAGCAGCCAAGGGGGGGTTATTCAAGGGACCCAGTACTTC.

The CDR3: CSPTTSGATNTGELFF. The CDR3 nucleotides read TGCAGCCCGACGACTAGCGGGGCTACGAACACCGGGGAGCTGTTTTTT. V gene TRBV29-1 combines with J gene TRBJ2-2, with 11 positions matching TRBD2. The CDR3 consists of 16 residues. Germline V lookup: CDR1 SQVTM, CDR2 ANQGSEA. Trimming took 8 bases from V and 0 from J; bases not matched to a gene: 8.

V is TRBV7-2 and J is TRBJ2-3, with D unresolved. Between the trimmed V and J ends, which lost 3 bases and 7 bases, there was a span of 5 bases. The CDR3 is 11 amino acids. Per the germline V gene, CDR1 is SGHTA and CDR2 is FQGNSA. The CDR3 DNA is TGTGCCAGCAGCTTTTCATATACGCAGTATTTT. As protein: CASSFSYTQYF. Using reference TRBV7-2 and TRBJ2-3 for the parts outside the CDR3, the full variable domain is GAGVSQSPSNKVTEKGKDVELRCDPISGHTALYWYRQSLGQGLEFLIYFQGNSAPDKSGLPSDRFSAERTGGSVSTLTIQRTQQEDSAVYLCASSFSYTQYFGPGTRLTVL.

This clone was seen a handful of times. The chain has TRBV4-1 and TRBJ2-7, with TRBD1 matching 11 bases. The CDR3 sequence is 16 residues long. Looked up from germline, CDR1 is MGHRA and CDR2 is YSYEKL. After removal of 1 base from V and 6 bases from J, the junction contained 8 bases not matched to a gene. CDR3 loop: CASSQGTGGRKIEQYF. As DNA, the CDR3 is TGCGCCAGCAGCCAAGGGACAGGGGGCCGGAAGATCGAGCAGTACTTC.

V usage is TRBV2 and J usage is TRBJ1-2; D is unresolved. The germline V and J ends were trimmed by 0 bases and 4 bases, with 9 bases remaining between them. The length of the CDR3 is 14 residues. Germline CDR1 is SNHLY and CDR2 is FYNNEI. The CDR3 sequence is CASSEAGPFYGYTF. The DNA of the CDR3 is TGTGCCAGCAGTGAAGCGGGCCCTTTCTATGGCTACACCTTC.

This chain joins TRBV24-1 and TRBJ2-1; TRBD1 agrees at 12 bases. V shed 2 bases, J shed 7 bases, and the junction held 8 bases outside the gene matches. CDR1 KGHDR and CDR2 SFDVKD come from the germline V gene. The CDR3 runs 17 residues. CDR3 in amino acids: CATSDSLGTGGRNEQFF. In nucleotides, the CDR3 is TGTGCCACCAGTGATTCCCTCGGGACAGGGGGCAGGAATGAGCAGTTCTTC.